A selection of T cell receptor beta chains follows, all from one sample in a study of T cell repertoires in ileal Crohn's disease. Generated by immunoSEQ multiplex PCR, the TCRdb table keeps only in-frame clones and is missing some. The sample gives 11,000 to 15,000 clones, roughly 80% of which show up once; approximately 5.7% is in the top ten. The specimen was ileal tissue. These receptors came from an adult with Crohn's disease. The CDR3 runs from the conserved cysteine through the conserved F or W. A D gene is named only where the DNA matches it firmly. Clone size is given for some rows only: seen once, a few or many times, or a class if the clone is expanded.

size: -
D: TRBD1
V: TRBV14
J: TRBJ1-3
DNA: TGTGCCAGCAGCCAGCTACAGGGGAACACCATATATTTT
CDR3: CASSQLQGNTIYF

size: -
D: -
V: TRBV29-1
J: TRBJ2-5
DNA: TGCAGCGCGGCGCGCGGACAGCCGGGGGAGACCCAGTACTTC
CDR3: CSAARGQPGETQYF

size: -
D: -
V: TRBV11-2
J: TRBJ2-7
DNA: TGTGCCAGCACTCCCGTAAGGGGCGGCGAGCAGTACTTC
CDR3: CASTPVRGGEQYF

size: -
D: -
V: TRBV28
J: TRBJ1-3
DNA: TGTGCCAGCAGTCCCTTCAAGGAGGAAAACACCATATATTTT
CDR3: CASSPFKEENTIYF

size: -
D: TRBD1
V: TRBV7-8
J: TRBJ2-5
DNA: TGTGCCAGCAGCCCTGGGACAGGGGGCCCAGAGACCCAGTACTTC
CDR3: CASSPGTGGPETQYF

size: -
D: TRBD2
V: TRBV5-6
J: TRBJ2-1
DNA: TGTGCCAGCAGCGCCACTAGCGGGAGGGCCAAGAATGAGCAGTTCTTC
CDR3: CASSATSGRAKNEQFF

size: -
D: TRBD1
V: TRBV7-6
J: TRBJ2-5
DNA: TGTGCCAGCAGCGCGACAGGGGGTATAGAGACCCAGTACTTC
CDR3: CASSATGGIETQYF

size: once
D: TRBD1
V: TRBV4-2
J: TRBJ2-3
DNA: TGTGCCAGCAGCCAAGACTCCGGACAGGCGGATACGCAGTATTTT
CDR3: CASSQDSGQADTQYF

size: -
D: -
V: TRBV9
J: TRBJ2-2
DNA: TGTGCCAGCAGCGTCAGGGGTCAAAACACCGGGGAGCTGTTTTTT
CDR3: CASSVRGQNTGELFF

size: -
D: -
V: TRBV25-1
J: TRBJ1-1
DNA: TGTGCCAGCAGTGAATTCGGGGACAAAGAAGCTTTCTTT
CDR3: CASSEFGDKEAFF

size: -
D: TRBD1
V: TRBV30
J: TRBJ1-1
DNA: TGTGCCTGGAGTGGCGACAGGGTACGAGCTTTCTTT
CDR3: CAWSGDRVRAFF

size: -
D: -
V: TRBV6-5
J: TRBJ2-2
DNA: TGTGCCAGCGGTCTGGCGGGAAACACCGGGGAGCTGTTTTTT
CDR3: CASGLAGNTGELFF

size: -
D: TRBD1
V: TRBV6-5
J: TRBJ2-7
DNA: TGTGCCAGCAGTTACGGGTCAAGGGGGCACTACGAGCAGTACTTC
CDR3: CASSYGSRGHYEQYF

size: -
D: TRBD2
V: TRBV5-4
J: TRBJ2-5
DNA: TGTGCCAGCAGCCCCCGACTAGCGGGAGGATACCAAGAGACCCAGTACTTC
CDR3: CASSPRLAGGYQETQYF

size: -
D: -
V: TRBV25-1
J: TRBJ2-1
DNA: TGTGCCAGCAGTGAATCCTCCGGACAGCCCCATGAGCAGTTCTTC
CDR3: CASSESSGQPHEQFF

size: few
D: -
V: TRBV2
J: TRBJ1-1
DNA: TGTGCCAGCAGTGAAAGGGGCACCACTGAAGCTTTCTTT
CDR3: CASSERGTTEAFF

size: -
D: -
V: TRBV29-1
J: TRBJ2-2
DNA: TGCAGCGTCGCTAGGACAGCCGGGGAGCTGTTTTTT
CDR3: CSVARTAGELFF

size: -
D: -
V: TRBV18
J: TRBJ2-5
DNA: TGTGCCAGCTCACCAGGAGAGGGAGAGACCCAGTACTTC
CDR3: CASSPGEGETQYF

size: -
D: -
V: TRBV4-2
J: TRBJ2-2
DNA: TGTGCCAGCAGCCAAGATACTCCCGGGGAGCTGTTTTTT
CDR3: CASSQDTPGELFF

size: -
D: TRBD2
V: TRBV7-9
J: TRBJ2-1
DNA: TGTGCCAGCAGCTCCGGGACTAGAAACAATGAGCAGTTCTTC
CDR3: CASSSGTRNNEQFF

size: once
D: TRBD1
V: TRBV18
J: TRBJ1-1
DNA: TGTGCCAGCTCACCACGGGACAGGGGAAGGGCGACTGAAGCTTTCTTT
CDR3: CASSPRDRGRATEAFF

size: -
D: -
V: TRBV19
J: TRBJ2-6
DNA: TGTGCCAGTAGTCAGGGCAGAAGCTCTGGGGCCAACGTCCTGACTTTC
CDR3: CASSQGRSSGANVLTF

size: -
D: TRBD1
V: TRBV18
J: TRBJ2-3
DNA: TGTGCCAGCTCACAGGGGGCTCCGGGGAGTAGCACAGATACGCAGTATTTT
CDR3: CASSQGAPGSSTDTQYF

size: -
D: -
V: TRBV10-2
J: TRBJ1-2
DNA: TGCGCCAGCAGTGAAGGAACAGGGCGGCGAGGCTACACCTTC
CDR3: CASSEGTGRRGYTF

size: few
D: -
V: TRBV5-1
J: TRBJ2-5
DNA: TGCGCCAGCAGTTCTACCCAAGAGACCCAGTACTTC
CDR3: CASSSTQETQYF

size: -
D: -
V: TRBV29-1
J: TRBJ2-3
DNA: TGCAGCGCCCGGGACCCAGGGGCCGATACGCAGTATTTT
CDR3: CSARDPGADTQYF

size: -
D: TRBD1
V: TRBV6-5
J: TRBJ1-5
DNA: TGTGCCAGCAGTGCGTCCGGGACAGCGAATCAGCCCCAGCATTTT
CDR3: CASSASGTANQPQHF

size: -
D: TRBD2
V: TRBV5-1
J: TRBJ2-5
DNA: TGCGCCAGCAGCTTGGATGGGACTAGCATGGAGACCCAGTACTTC
CDR3: CASSLDGTSMETQYF

size: -
D: -
V: TRBV5-1
J: TRBJ1-6
DNA: TGCGCCAGCAGCTCGGAAGGGGGGGTTGATGGAGGCTCACCCCTCCACTTT
CDR3: CASSSEGGVDGGSPLHF

size: -
D: -
V: TRBV14
J: TRBJ1-1
DNA: TGTGCCAGCGGTAAGGGGTTGAACACTGAAGCTTTCTTT
CDR3: CASGKGLNTEAFF

size: -
D: -
V: TRBV6-1
J: TRBJ1-2
DNA: TGTGCCAGCTCCGAGGGGGGGGCTAACTATGGCTACACCTTC
CDR3: CASSEGGANYGYTF

size: -
D: TRBD1
V: TRBV9
J: TRBJ1-3
DNA: TGTGCCAGCAGTTATTCAGGGGGCGCGGGAAACACCATATATTTT
CDR3: CASSYSGGAGNTIYF

size: -
D: TRBD1
V: TRBV19
J: TRBJ1-6
DNA: TGTGCCAGTAGTATAGGACCGGTGGGACAGGGAAATTCACCCCTCCACTTT
CDR3: CASSIGPVGQGNSPLHF

size: -
D: -
V: TRBV5-1
J: TRBJ2-7
DNA: TGCGCCAGCAGCTTGGGAGCAACAGGGTTGTACGAGCAGTACTTC
CDR3: CASSLGATGLYEQYF

size: -
D: TRBD1
V: TRBV6-5
J: TRBJ2-7
DNA: TGTGCCAGCAGTTACTTCTCCAGGGGGTTCTACGAGCAGTACTTC
CDR3: CASSYFSRGFYEQYF

size: -
D: TRBD1
V: TRBV11-2
J: TRBJ1-2
DNA: TGTGCCAGCAGCTCGGACAGGGCTGGAGGCTACACCTTC
CDR3: CASSSDRAGGYTF

size: few
D: -
V: TRBV7-3
J: TRBJ2-2
DNA: TGTGCCAGCAGCTTAACGGGTCATTCTGAGGGCGGGGAGCTGTTTTTT
CDR3: CASSLTGHSEGGELFF

size: -
D: -
V: TRBV19
J: TRBJ2-7
DNA: TGTGCCAGTAGTATAGCTGCGGGCCCTCGGGACTCCTACGAGCAGTACTTC
CDR3: CASSIAAGPRDSYEQYF

size: -
D: -
V: TRBV12-2
J: TRBJ1-3
DNA: TGTGCAAGTCGCCCCCCAACCATATATTTT
CDR3: CASRPPTIYF

size: -
D: TRBD2
V: TRBV15
J: TRBJ2-1
DNA: TGTGCCACCAGCTTTCGGACTAGCGGGAGGGCTTTTGAGCAGTTCTTC
CDR3: CATSFRTSGRAFEQFF

size: -
D: -
V: TRBV19
J: TRBJ2-7
DNA: TGTGCCAGTAGTAATATCGGGTCCACGCAAGCTTACGAGCAGTACTTC
CDR3: CASSNIGSTQAYEQYF

size: -
D: TRBD1
V: TRBV4-1
J: TRBJ1-2
DNA: TGCGCCAGCAGCCAGGGGACAGGGGGCCGTCCTTACTATGGCTACACCTTC
CDR3: CASSQGTGGRPYYGYTF

size: -
D: TRBD2
V: TRBV7-3
J: TRBJ2-7
DNA: TGTGCCAGACATTGGACTAGCGGGGGGGCTTGGGAGCAGTACTTC
CDR3: CARHWTSGGAWEQYF

size: -
D: TRBD2
V: TRBV7-7
J: TRBJ2-5
DNA: TGTGCTAGCAGCTATTCTAGCGGGGGAGAGACCCAGTACTTC
CDR3: CASSYSSGGETQYF

size: -
D: -
V: TRBV4-1
J: TRBJ2-2
DNA: TGCGCCAGCAGCCAAGCTGGGGCCCCCCGGGGAGGCGGGGAGCTGTTTTTT
CDR3: CASSQAGAPRGGGELFF

size: -
D: -
V: TRBV6-5
J: TRBJ2-7
DNA: TGTGCCAGCAGCTCACCCGGGACATTTTCCTACGAGCAGTACTTC
CDR3: CASSSPGTFSYEQYF

size: few
D: -
V: TRBV7-6
J: TRBJ2-7
DNA: TGTGCCAGCAGCTATTCGGACAGAGCCTACGAGCAGTACTTC
CDR3: CASSYSDRAYEQYF

size: -
D: TRBD2
V: TRBV4-1
J: TRBJ2-5
DNA: TGCGCCAGCAGTCACGCGGGGGTACAAGAGACCCAGTACTTC
CDR3: CASSHAGVQETQYF

size: -
D: TRBD1
V: TRBV9
J: TRBJ2-7
DNA: TGTGCCAGCAGCGTAGGGTCCACAGGGGACGAGCAGTACTTC
CDR3: CASSVGSTGDEQYF

size: -
D: -
V: TRBV9
J: TRBJ1-3
DNA: TGTGCCAGCAGCGTGGCAGTCTCTGGAAACACCATATATTTT
CDR3: CASSVAVSGNTIYF

size: -
D: TRBD2
V: TRBV5-6
J: TRBJ2-1
DNA: TGTGCCAGCAGCTCTCCTACTAGCGGGGCCTACAATGAGCAGTTCTTC
CDR3: CASSSPTSGAYNEQFF

size: -
D: -
V: TRBV10-3
J: TRBJ2-7
DNA: TGTGCCATCAGGCGGACAGCGTCGTCCGAGCAGTACTTC
CDR3: CAIRRTASSEQYF

size: -
D: -
V: TRBV10-3
J: TRBJ1-1
DNA: TGTGCCATCAGGACAGGGAACACTGAAGCTTTCTTT
CDR3: CAIRTGNTEAFF

size: -
D: -
V: TRBV19
J: TRBJ1-4
DNA: TGTGCCAGTAACCTCCCAGGCAGCCCCGAAAGGGAAAAACTGTTTTTT
CDR3: CASNLPGSPEREKLFF

size: -
D: -
V: TRBV21-1
J: TRBJ2-6
DNA: TGTGCCACCTCGCACTGTCCCGGGACAGGGGGGCTGGACCACTCTGGGGCCAACGTCCTGACTTTC
CDR3: CATSHCPGTGGLDHSGANVLTF

size: -
D: -
V: TRBV9
J: TRBJ1-2
DNA: TGTGCCAGCAGACGGCGGTTGAACTATGGCTACACCTTC
CDR3: CASRRRLNYGYTF

size: -
D: TRBD2
V: TRBV7-9
J: TRBJ2-1
DNA: TGTGCCAGCAGCTCTAGGGAGGGACTCTTCTACAATGAGCAGTTCTTC
CDR3: CASSSREGLFYNEQFF

size: -
D: TRBD2
V: TRBV10-1
J: TRBJ2-3
DNA: TGCGCCAACACTCGGGGGGGACCCACAGATACGCAGTATTTT
CDR3: CANTRGGPTDTQYF